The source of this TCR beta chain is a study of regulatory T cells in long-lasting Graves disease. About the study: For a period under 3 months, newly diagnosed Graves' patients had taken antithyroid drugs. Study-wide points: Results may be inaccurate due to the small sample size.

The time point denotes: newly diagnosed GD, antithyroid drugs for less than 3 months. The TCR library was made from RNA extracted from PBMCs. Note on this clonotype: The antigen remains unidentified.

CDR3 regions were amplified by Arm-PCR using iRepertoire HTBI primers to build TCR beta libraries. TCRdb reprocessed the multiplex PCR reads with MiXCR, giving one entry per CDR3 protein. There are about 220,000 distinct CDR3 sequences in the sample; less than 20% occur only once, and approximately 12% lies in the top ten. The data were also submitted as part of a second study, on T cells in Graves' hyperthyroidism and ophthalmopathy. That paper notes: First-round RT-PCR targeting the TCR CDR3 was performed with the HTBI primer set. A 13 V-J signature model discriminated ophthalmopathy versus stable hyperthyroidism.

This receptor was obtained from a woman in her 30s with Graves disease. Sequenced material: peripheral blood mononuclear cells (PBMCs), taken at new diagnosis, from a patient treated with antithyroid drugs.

CDR3 in amino acids: CSAPHLPLAGGPGDTQYF. In DNA form, the CDR3 reads TGCAGTGCCCCACACCTCCCCTTGGCGGGGGGGCCGGGAGATACGCAGTATTTT. V gene TRBV20-1 combines with J gene TRBJ2-3; 9 bases fit TRBD2. Looked up from germline, CDR1 is DFQATT and CDR2 is SNEGSKA (reference sequence). Germline trimming cut 6 bases from V and 5 bases from J; bases unmatched to any gene: 21. The CDR3 sequence is 18 residues long.